Following are 17 T cell receptor beta chains from one sample sequenced in a study of T cells after yellow fever vaccination. A single record per CDR3 protein comes from TCRdb applying MiXCR to the 5' RACE reads. The table has just under 85,000 distinct CDR3 sequences, roughly 14% seen once. The sequencing here drew on CD8+ T cells not binding an NS4B(214-222) dextramer, sorted from PBMCs, taken roughly 20 days after the first yellow fever vaccination. The receptors come from a man between 18 and 29 years old who received the YFV17D yellow fever vaccine.

This clonotype has a handful of counts. V is TRBV7-9 and J is TRBJ1-1, with 7 nucleotides matching TRBD1. Germline trimming cut 7 bases from V and 4 bases from J; bases unmatched to any gene: 9. This CDR3 region has 14 residues. The germline CDR1 and CDR2 sequences are SEHNR and FQNEAQ (reference sequence). The CDR3 sequence: CASTGGGSFTEAFF. CDR3 sequence (DNA): TGTGCCAGCACGGGAGGGGGCTCGTTCACTGAAGCTTTCTTT.

This clonotype has a handful of counts. In nucleotides, the CDR3 is TGTGCCAGCAGTATTAGCGGGGGCACAGATACGCAGTATTTT. Its translation is CASSISGGTDTQYF. The chain is built from TRBV27 and TRBJ2-3, with TRBD2 matching 8 bases. J gave up 1 base and V 5 bases, and 2 bases lay outside the gene matches. This CDR3 is 14 amino acids long. Germline V CDR1 and CDR2: MNHEY, SMNVEV (reference sequence).

This clonotype came up a few times. The rearrangement uses TRBV5-1 and TRBJ2-3; 8 bases map to TRBD2. The CDR3 contains 15 residues. The ends lost 4 bases at V and 0 bases at J; junction bases unmatched: 4. Germline lookup yields CDR1 SGHRS and CDR2 YFSETQ. CDR3 amino acids: CASSVAGFSTDTQYF. The CDR3 DNA is TGCGCCAGCAGCGTAGCGGGATTTAGCACAGATACGCAGTATTTT.

The V call is TRBV5-5, the J call TRBJ2-1; the D is unclear. The CDR3 runs to 12 residues. The ends were cut back, 4 bases at V and 6 bases at J, with 8 bases in the middle. CDR1 is SGHKS and CDR2 is YYEKEE in the germline V gene (reference sequence). The CDR3 bases are TGTGCCAGCAGCCCTCGCCTCAATGAGCAGTTCTTC. Its protein product is CASSPRLNEQFF. Complete variable domain (other parts from reference TRBV5-5 and TRBJ2-1): DAGVTQSPTHLIKTRGQQVTLRCSPISGHKSVSWYQQVLGQGPQFIFQYYEKEERGRGNFPDRFSARQFPNYSSELNVNALLLGDSALYLCASSPRLNEQFFGPGTRLTVL.

The chain combines TRBV6-5 with TRBJ2-1; D not resolved. V lost 5 bases to trimming and J lost 4 bases, with 6 bases between them. CDR1 and CDR2 from the germline V gene are MNHEY and SVGAGI. CDR3 length: 12 amino acids. CDR3: CASSDLYNEQFF. For the CDR3, the DNA is TGTGCCAGCAGTGACCTATACAATGAGCAGTTCTTC.

This clonotype was seen at least ten times. The chain carries TRBV6-5 and TRBJ2-2; 11 bases fit TRBD2. Germline V CDR1 and CDR2: MNHEY, SVGAGI. This CDR3 has 15 residues. J lost 7 bases, V lost 6 bases, and 7 bases had no gene match. In nucleotides, the CDR3 is TGTGCCAGCAGGCTTACTAGCGGGGGAGTCGGGGAGCTGTTTTTT. Its translation is CASRLTSGGVGELFF.

V and J are TRBV19 and TRBJ2-1; 8 bases match TRBD1. CDR3 length: 12 amino acids. Germline values: CDR1 LNHDA, CDR2 SQIVND (reference sequence). The V segment lost 8 bases and the J segment 5 bases; nucleotides outside the gene matches: 2. The CDR3 DNA reads as TGTGCCAGTCGGACAGGGAACAATGAGCAGTTCTTC. It specifies CASRTGNNEQFF.

The chain uses TRBV16 and TRBJ2-7; possible D gene TRBD1, 5 bases. Deletions cut 1 base from V and 3 bases from J, with 7 bases between. In germline, CDR1 is KGHSY, CDR2 FQNENV. The CDR3 totals 13 residues. The CDR3 spells CASSQFQGYEQYF. As DNA, the CDR3 is TGTGCCAGCAGCCAATTTCAGGGCTACGAGCAGTACTTC.

This clonotype turned up a few times. CDR3 amino acids: CASSQDRDLCSYEQYV. The CDR3 DNA follows: TGCGCCAGCAGCCAGGACCGGGACCTGTGCTCCTACGAGCAGTACGTC. This chain connects TRBV4-3 to TRBJ2-7; either TRBD1 or TRBD2 may supply D (5 bases each). Germline V lookup: CDR1 LGHNA, CDR2 YSLEER. The CDR3 has 16 residues. Trimming cost V 3 bases and J 0 bases, with 15 bases left between them.

The chain employs TRBV27 and TRBJ2-1; D call uncertain. Per germline, CDR1 MNHEY and CDR2 SMNVEV (reference sequence). The CDR3 runs 14 residues. The V end was cut by 8 bases, the J end by 0 bases, with 11 bases between. CDR3: CASRLSYSYNEQFF. DNA of the CDR3: TGTGCCAGCCGTCTTTCATACTCCTACAATGAGCAGTTCTTC.

This clonotype was seen only a few times. V usage is TRBV4-3 and J usage is TRBJ2-1; TRBD2 matches at 9 bases. V trimming: 5 bases; J trimming: 6 bases; junction bases outside the gene matches: 8. Germline V gene lookup returns CDR1 LGHNA and CDR2 YSLEER. This CDR3 region has 15 residues. The CDR3 DNA sequence: TGCGCCAGCAGCGCCGGGACTAGCAGTTTCAATGAGCAGTTCTTC. Protein: CASSAGTSSFNEQFF.

In this sample, this clonotype turned up a few times. The chain carries TRBV4-3 and TRBJ2-3; D is uncertain. Trimming left V 0 bases short and J 1 base short, with 11 bases between. The germline CDR1 and CDR2 sequences are LGHNA and YSLEER. The CDR3 contains 16 residues. CDR3 region: CASSQEASRGTDTQYF. CDR3 sequence (DNA): TGCGCCAGCAGCCAAGAGGCCTCTCGGGGCACAGATACGCAGTATTTT.

This clonotype was picked up a small number of times. The rearrangement joins TRBV5-1 to TRBJ1-5; D remains unclear. Per germline, CDR1 SGHRS and CDR2 YFSETQ. V was clipped by 1 base and J by 5 bases, with 10 bases between them. The CDR3 has 14 residues. CDR3 amino acids: CASSLWPEDQPQHF. The CDR3 DNA is TGCGCCAGCAGCTTGTGGCCAGAGGATCAGCCCCAGCATTTT.

Remarks on this clonotype: Just one base apart from a much larger clone, this may be a read error. This chain links TRBV7-9 with TRBJ1-1; D gene uncertain. Germline CDR1 is SEHNR and CDR2 is FQNEAQ (reference sequence). The CDR3 runs to 14 residues. V was clipped by 7 bases and J by 3 bases, with 15 bases between them. The CDR3 is CASTGPNQDTEAFF. In DNA form, the CDR3 reads TGTGCCAGCACCGGACCTAACCAGGACACTGAAGCTTTCTTT.

CDR3 region: CASSQSVTAGELFF. Here the CDR3 DNA reads TGCGCCAGCAGCCAATCGGTTACGGCCGGGGAGCTGTTTTTT. The genes are TRBV4-1 and TRBJ2-2; D is undetermined. Germline V gives CDR1 MGHRA, CDR2 YSYEKL. V dropped 2 bases and J dropped 6 bases, with 10 bases sitting between them. The length of the CDR3 is 14 residues.

The rearrangement links TRBV10-3 to TRBJ2-2; D might be TRBD1 (6 bases). CDR3 length equals 15 residues. Germline CDR1 and CDR2: ENHRY and SYGVKD. Trimming left V 2 bases short and J 4 bases short, with 11 bases between. CDR3 DNA sequence: TGTGCCATCAGTGAGCCGACAGGCGGCACCGGGGAGCTGTTTTTT. Translating it yields CAISEPTGGTGELFF.

This clonotype was seen more than once but under ten times. The J gene is TRBJ1-1, the V gene TRBV4-1; no firm D call. The germline V gene has CDR1 MGHRA and CDR2 YSYEKL. The V and J ends lost 1 base and 4 bases respectively, with 10 bases between them. The CDR3 is made up of 14 amino acids. In DNA form, the CDR3 reads TGCGCCAGCAGCCAAGGACTCTTACTCACTGAAGCTTTCTTT. This sequence encodes CASSQGLLLTEAFF.